This entry describes one T cell receptor (beta chain). The CDR3 length is 12 residues. The germline V gene has CDR1 MNHNY and CDR2 SVGAGI (reference sequence). The V gene lost 11 bases and the J gene lost 0 bases, with 10 bases spanning the gap. The repertoire was sequenced with immunoSEQ multiplex PCR; TCRdb's copy has only in-frame clones and lacks some. Of some 49,000 clones in the sample, 80% to 90% were seen once. This sample is drawn from a study of control samples from healthy donors and cancer patients. The chain uses TRBV6-6 and TRBJ1-1; D might be TRBD1 (5 bases). The origin of this receptor is a woman in her 50s with lung cancer. The sequencing input was PBMCs. The CDR3 region has the DNA TGTGCCGGGGGACGTATGAACACTGAAGCTTTCTTT. The encoded protein is CAGGRMNTEAFF.